One TCR beta chain is described in this entry. Which antigen it targets is not known. Qualities for individual bases were not recorded, and no much larger clone is one base off. The Qiagen DNeasy kit was used to extract genomic DNA both from unsorted PBMCs and from the negatively selected CD4+ and CD8+ fractions. Amplification of TCR beta CDR3 regions was done by immunoSEQ multiplex PCR with primers that anneal to V and J segments. A synthetic immune receptor repertoire was used to minimize amplification bias, and any residual bias was removed computationally once sequencing was done. Per the authors' processing: Custom Python scripts were used to quantify repertoire diversity as the Shannon entropy index. Unsorted, CD4+ and CD8+ repertoires were analyzed separately, except in combined analyses where CD4+ and CD8+ sequences were merged in silico. TCRdb provides this immuneACCESS table in a form limited to in-frame rearrangements. Some clones are lacking; in checked studies, under half of them reflect an unresolved V gene, and why the rest are absent is not known. V and J calls and clone size follow that table, whereas D and trimming were derived from the DNA. This sample holds just over 15,000 clones; more than 70% were observed only once. In total, the top ten clones hold 0.7% to 0.85% of the sample.

The entry originates in a study of PD-1 blockade in classical Hodgkin lymphoma (TCRdb year 2020). The study in broad terms: To define a peripheral blood immune signature of response to PD-1 blockade in classical Hodgkin lymphoma, the study combined TCR beta sequencing with CyTOF.

Results the study describes overall, beyond this receptor: The study was limited to a single clinical trial cohort, and causes of repertoire differences, possibly disease activity or prior therapy, remained undefined. Baseline TCR diversity was reported to be lower in newly diagnosed patients than in healthy donors and to be lower still in relapsed/refractory patients.

What this sample's time point label stands for: newly diagnosed, previously untreated cHL patient sample. CD4+ T cells were purified from thawed PBMCs by magnetic negative selection with a Miltenyi CD4+ T cell isolation kit. As a comparison group for the relapsed/refractory trial patients, PBMCs from patients with newly diagnosed, previously untreated classical Hodgkin lymphoma were sequenced. Peripheral blood was collected in 8 mL Vacutainer Cell Preparation Tubes, from which PBMCs were isolated by centrifugation and then cryopreserved. Purified CD4+ and CD8+ fractions were generated only in cases for which an additional PBMC sample was available. On LS columns in a quadroMACS separator, the magnetically labelled cells were depleted, and the flow-through was collected as the purified fraction. Unmatched junction bases come to 3, with V trimmed by 4 bases and J by 5 bases. The germline V gene (reference sequence) yields SGHNT for CDR1 and YYREEE for CDR2. Counted from cysteine to phenylalanine, this CDR3 has 15 amino acids. Only CDR3 DNA is held: 45 bases, read in frame from base 1.

The sequence derives from a human donor with classical Hodgkin lymphoma. Rearrangement joined TRBV5-4 to TRBJ2-2; TRBD2 agrees with 12 junctional bases. The specimen sequenced was CD4+ T cells from blood. The DNA sequence follows: TGTGCCAGCAGCCCGACTAGCGGGAGAACCGGGGAGCTGTTTTTT. It specifies CASSPTSGRTGELFF.